What follows is one T cell receptor (beta chain) and its context. Its specificity is not known. This sample is drawn from a study of shared clonotypes between healthy human individuals. General study findings and limits: Against clonotypes common to all four donors, non-shared ones had lower generation probabilities.

This CDR3 has 12 amino acids. V was trimmed by 4 bases and J by 12 bases, leaving 10 bases between them. In germline, CDR1 is KGHSH, CDR2 LQKENI. Participating donors were healthy, HIV-negative adults free of recent acute infections or vaccinations. All of the donors resided in Nashville, Tennessee, and each was a Caucasian adult. Negatively enriched CD4+ T cells were divided by CD45RA into naive and memory. Using immunoSEQ multiplex PCR, the repertoire was profiled, and TCRdb retains in-frame clones only, with some absent. The data hold roughly 2.6 million clones, with around 90% observed a single time.

The chain has TRBV18 and TRBJ1-6; D unresolved. The TCR sequence derives from a man between 18 and 29 years old in good health. Specimen: naive CD4+ T cells sorted from blood. Subset in this sample: CD45RA+ positively selected. The CDR3 DNA reads as TGTGCCAGCTCACAAGGGATGGAACCCCTCCACTTT. This translates into CASSQGMEPLHF.